Presented here are 27 T cell receptor beta chains from one specimen sequenced in a study of T cell responses to AZD1222 COVID-19 vaccine. Sequenced by immunoSEQ multiplex PCR; TCRdb stores in-frame clones only, minus some. The table includes around 50,000 clones, around 86% detected once. Source: peripheral blood, taken 28 days after the second AZD1222 dose. All receptors derive from an adult who received the AZD1222 COVID-19 vaccine.

The rearrangement uses TRBV9 and TRBJ1-3; no clear D gene. The CDR3 covers 17 residues. Trimming cost V 0 bases and J 4 bases, with 17 bases left between them. Germline CDR1 is SGDLS and CDR2 is YYNGEE. The DNA for the CDR3 is TGTGCCAGCAGCGTAGGCATTATTGGGTTTGGCGGAAACACCATATATTTT. Translated, it gives CASSVGIIGFGGNTIYF.

The V and J genes are TRBV11-2 and TRBJ2-7; possibly TRBD1 for D (5 bases). V was shortened by 1 base and J by 5 bases, with 9 bases between the two germline ends. CDR3 length: 13 amino acids. Per the germline V gene, CDR1 is SGHAT and CDR2 is FQNNGV. The chain's CDR3 is CASSLAGFDEQYF. DNA of the CDR3: TGTGCCAGCAGCTTAGCAGGGTTCGACGAGCAGTACTTC.

The chain couples TRBV5-1 to TRBJ2-5, with D unclear. This CDR3 spans 14 amino acids. Trimming removed 0 bases at V and 3 bases at J, with 9 bases between. The germline gives CDR1 SGHRS, CDR2 YFSETQ. The CDR3 loop reads CASSLAVTEETQYF. CDR3 coding DNA: TGCGCCAGCAGCTTGGCGGTAACGGAAGAGACCCAGTACTTC.

The gene calls are TRBV25-1 and TRBJ1-6; no reliable D call. Germline loops: CDR1 MGHDK, CDR2 SYGVNS. The CDR3 has 12 amino acids. With 3 bases removed from V and 9 bases from J, the gap between germline ends came to 6 bases. For the CDR3, the DNA is TGTGCCAGCAGTGATCTATTTTCACCCCTCCACTTT. Translation gives CASSDLFSPLHF.

The chain recombines TRBV18 with TRBJ1-2; 10 bases agree with TRBD1. This CDR3 is 16 amino acids long. The J segment lost 6 bases and the V segment lost 4 bases, leaving 11 bases of the junction unmatched. Germline V gives CDR1 KGHSH, CDR2 LQKENI. The CDR3 DNA follows: TGTGCCAGCTCACTGTATCGTGACAGGGGGCGCAATGGCTACACCTTC. This translates into CASSLYRDRGRNGYTF.

The genes are TRBV5-8 and TRBJ1-1, with D possibly matching TRBD1 (5 bases). Germline lookup yields CDR1 SGHTS and CDR2 YDEGEE. The CDR3 is 16 residues long. V was pared by 1 base and J by 7 bases, with 20 bases between. CDR3 region: CASSLIGNPGVGEAFF. In DNA form, the CDR3 reads TGTGCCAGCAGCTTGATTGGCAATCCGGGGGTGGGTGAAGCTTTCTTT.

V is TRBV6-5 and J is TRBJ1-2; the D gene is possibly TRBD1 (6 bases). V was clipped by 8 bases and J by 5 bases, with 12 bases between them. Germline V CDR1 and CDR2: MNHEY, SVGAGI. The CDR3 is 12 amino acids. CDR3 sequence reads: CASGGRYYGYTF. The CDR3 DNA reads as TGTGCCAGCGGGGGCAGGTATTATGGCTACACCTTC.

The DNA for the CDR3 is TGTGCCAGCAGTTCAAGAAGTTACTCTGGCTACACCTTC. Amino acids: CASSSRSYSGYTF. The chain recombines TRBV19 with TRBJ1-2; D call uncertain. Germline V gene sequence: CDR1 LNHDA, CDR2 SQIVND (reference sequence). V was trimmed by 9 bases and J by 7 bases, leaving 18 bases between them. The CDR3 covers 13 residues.

The genes are TRBV21-1 and TRBJ2-3; the D segment call TRBD2 is taken from the table without a DNA check. TRBV21-1 is given as a pseudogene. The CDR3 sequence is 17 residues long. CDR3 DNA: TGTGCCAGCAGCAGTTGCGCCCCAGCGGGAATCACAGATACGCAGTATTTT. Amino acid sequence: CASSSCAPAGITDTQYF.

The chain links TRBV28 to TRBJ2-7, with TRBD2 matching over 7 bases. V shed 6 bases, J shed 4 bases, and the junction held 6 bases outside the gene matches. CDR1 and CDR2 (germline): MDHEN, SYDVKM. The CDR3 sequence is 13 residues long. Here the CDR3 DNA reads TGTGCCAGCAGCCCCGGCGGGGGTTACGAGCAGTACTTC. The encoded protein is CASSPGGGYEQYF.

The genes are TRBV5-8 and TRBJ1-5; 7 bases map to TRBD1. V was clipped by 4 bases and J by 11 bases; unmatched bases: 15. Germline assignment: CDR1 SGHTS and CDR2 YDEGEE. There are 15 residues in the CDR3. CDR3 nucleotide sequence: TGTGCCAGCAGCCCGAGAAGGCGACAGGGTATGACCCAGCATTTT. It codes for CASSPRRRQGMTQHF.

The chain employs TRBV6-1 and TRBJ1-2, with 8 positions matching TRBD1. This CDR3 has 16 residues. Per the germline V gene, CDR1 is MNHNS and CDR2 is SASEGT. Trimming cost V 4 bases and J 6 bases; bases outside gene matches: 13. The CDR3 spells CASSAILGQGYNGYTF. The CDR3, as DNA: TGTGCCAGCAGTGCTATTTTAGGACAGGGTTATAATGGCTACACCTTC.

The V and J genes are TRBV7-9 and TRBJ2-4, with 8 bases fitting TRBD1. V shed 4 bases and J 12 bases; nucleotides not matched to a gene: 2. The CDR3 is 11 residues long. Germline values: CDR1 SEHNR, CDR2 FQNEAQ (reference sequence). The CDR3 region has the DNA TGTGCCAGCAGCTCCGACAGGGGTCAGTACTTC. This codes for CASSSDRGQYF.

V gene TRBV9 combines with J gene TRBJ2-3, with a tentative D call TRBD1 (6 bases). The germline V gene encodes CDR1 SGDLS and CDR2 YYNGEE. The CDR3 sequence is 17 residues long. Trimming shortened V by 0 bases and J by 0 bases, and 14 bases separated the two germline ends. As DNA, the CDR3 is TGTGCCAGCAGCGTAGTGGGCCCAGGGGCAAGCACAGATACGCAGTATTTT. Translation gives CASSVVGPGASTDTQYF.

The sample holds one count of this clone. The V and J genes are TRBV29-1 and TRBJ2-7, with TRBD1 identical over 10 bases. V gave up 6 bases and J gave up 7 bases; unmatched junction bases: 15. CDR3 length: 15 amino acids. Germline V gene data show CDR1 as SQVTM and CDR2 as ANQGSEA. CDR3 bases: TGCAGCGTGCAAACTTCCGGGACAGGGGTGCGGGAGCAGTACTTC. Encoded protein: CSVQTSGTGVREQYF.

In nucleotides, the CDR3 is TGTGCCAGCAGGGACAGGAGCTCCTACGAGCAGTACTTC. This translates into CASRDRSSYEQYF. The rearrangement links TRBV3-1 (or the pseudogene TRBV3-2) to TRBJ2-7; 7 nucleotides agree with TRBD1. The CDR3 is 13 residues long. The germline CDR1 and CDR2 sequences are LGHDT and YNNKEL (reference sequence). V was pared by 6 bases and J by 0 bases, with 2 bases of the junction left unmatched.

This chain joins TRBV13 and TRBJ1-2; D unresolved. Looked up from germline, CDR1 is PRHDT and CDR2 is FYEKMQ (reference sequence). V was trimmed by 3 bases and J by 7 bases, leaving 9 bases between them. The CDR3 runs 12 residues. Here the CDR3 DNA reads TGTGCCAGCAGCTTCGATGCGGGTGGCTACACCTTC. It specifies CASSFDAGGYTF.

The genes are TRBV15 and TRBJ2-2; D not certain. The V and J ends lost 1 base and 1 base respectively, with 7 bases between them. CDR1 LNHNV and CDR2 YYDKDF come from the germline V gene (reference sequence). CDR3 size: 15 residues. The CDR3 bases are TGTGCCACCAGCAGAGGGCTCCAGAACACCGGGGAGCTGTTTTTT. It is translated as CATSRGLQNTGELFF.

V is TRBV6-2 or TRBV6-3 and J is TRBJ2-3, with unresolved D. The germline gives CDR1 MNHEY, CDR2 SVGEGT. Trimming removed 4 bases at V and 6 bases at J, with 17 bases between. The CDR3 spans 15 residues. The CDR3 nucleotides read TGTGCCAGCAGTTCTAGTAAGCCCCTCGGGGATACGCAGTATTTT. Translating it yields CASSSSKPLGDTQYF.

This chain uses TRBV7-9 with TRBJ2-1; D unclear. The CDR3 extends over 16 amino acids. V dropped 5 bases and J dropped 0 bases, with 14 bases sitting between them. Germline CDR1 reads SEHNR; CDR2 reads FQNEAQ (reference sequence). CDR3 DNA sequence: TGTGCCAGCAGCCCCCCGGGCGCGAGCTCCTACAATGAGCAGTTCTTC. Translated, it gives CASSPPGASSYNEQFF.

The chain carries TRBV3-1 (or the pseudogene TRBV3-2) and TRBJ1-3; 11 bases are a match to TRBD1. V shed 6 bases, J shed 4 bases, and the junction held 5 bases outside the gene matches. The CDR3 totals 15 residues. Looked up from germline, CDR1 is LGHDT and CDR2 is YNNKEL (reference sequence). In DNA form, the CDR3 reads TGTGCCAGCAGAACTTGGACAGGGGGCGGAAACACCATATATTTT. This encodes CASRTWTGGGNTIYF.

The chain has TRBV9 and TRBJ2-1; a possible D gene is TRBD2 (5 bases). This CDR3 is built from 15 residues. CDR1 SGDLS and CDR2 YYNGEE come from the germline V gene. The ends were cut back, 0 bases at V and 4 bases at J, with 11 bases in the middle. As DNA, the CDR3 is TGTGCCAGCAGCGTAGCCCTAGCTTGGTACAATGAGCAGTTCTTC. Translation gives CASSVALAWYNEQFF.

The CDR3 reads CASWTGRRETQYF. The CDR3 coding sequence is TGTGCCAGTTGGACAGGGAGGAGGGAGACCCAGTACTTC. This chain joins TRBV6-5 and TRBJ2-5; 8 bases map to TRBD1. There are 13 residues in the CDR3. Germline values: CDR1 MNHEY, CDR2 SVGAGI. V dropped 9 bases and J dropped 5; count of bases not matched to a gene: 8.

The V call is TRBV7-6, the J call TRBJ2-2; 9 bases align to TRBD2. CDR3 length equals 17 residues. From germline, CDR1 is SGHVS and CDR2 FNYEAQ. V dropped 5 bases and J dropped 1; count of bases not matched to a gene: 8. In DNA form, the CDR3 reads TGTGCCAGCAGCCCGAGACGGACTAGCGTGAACACCGGGGAGCTGTTTTTT. This translates into CASSPRRTSVNTGELFF.

This clone was picked up a small number of times. The chain recombines TRBV19 with TRBJ1-6; D may be TRBD1 (5 bases). Trimming cost V 5 bases and J 9 bases, with 14 bases left between them. This CDR3 comprises 14 residues. The germline gives CDR1 LNHDA, CDR2 SQIVND (reference sequence). The CDR3 DNA reads as TGTGCCAGTAGTTGGGGCAGCCCCCCTTCACCCCTCCACTTT. It specifies CASSWGSPPSPLHF. The variable domain in full, completed from reference TRBV19 and TRBJ1-6, reads DGGITQSPKYLFRKEGQNVTLSCEQNLNHDAMYWYRQDPGQGLRLIYYSQIVNDFQKGDIAEGYSVSREKKESFPLTVTSAQKNPTAFYLCASSWGSPPSPLHFGNGTRLTVT.

The J gene is TRBJ2-1, the V gene TRBV7-3; D not certain. V lost 0 bases to trimming and J lost 0 bases, with 6 bases between them. CDR3 length equals 15 residues. The germline CDR1 and CDR2 sequences are SGHTA and FQGTGA. The DNA for the CDR3 is TGTGCCAGCAGCTTAACGCAGAGCTCCTACAATGAGCAGTTCTTC. Translating gives CASSLTQSSYNEQFF.

The V and J genes are TRBV5-4 and TRBJ2-2, with TRBD2 as a possible D gene (6 bases). The CDR3 spans 14 residues. Germline values: CDR1 SGHNT, CDR2 YYREEE (reference sequence). The germline V and J ends were trimmed by 2 bases and 3 bases, with 8 bases remaining between them. The CDR3 protein is CASSFGTYTGELFF. CDR3 nucleotides: TGTGCCAGCAGCTTCGGGACTTACACCGGGGAGCTGTTTTTT.